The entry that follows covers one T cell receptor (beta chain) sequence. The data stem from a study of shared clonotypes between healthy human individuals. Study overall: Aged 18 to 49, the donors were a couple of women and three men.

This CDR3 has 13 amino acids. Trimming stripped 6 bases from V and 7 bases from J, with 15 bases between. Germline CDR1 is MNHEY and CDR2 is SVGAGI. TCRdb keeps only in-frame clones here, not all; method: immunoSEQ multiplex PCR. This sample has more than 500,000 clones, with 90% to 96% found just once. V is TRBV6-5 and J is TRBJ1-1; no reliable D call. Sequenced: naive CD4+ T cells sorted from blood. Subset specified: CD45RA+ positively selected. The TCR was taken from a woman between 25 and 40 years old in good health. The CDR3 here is CASRFGRWGEAFF. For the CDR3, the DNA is TGTGCCAGCAGATTCGGGCGCTGGGGTGAAGCTTTCTTT.